One sample yielded the 3 T cell receptor beta chains listed below, sequenced in a study of blood T cell repertoires in COVID-19. Generated by immunoSEQ multiplex PCR, the TCRdb table keeps only in-frame clones and is missing some. The profile shows 75,000 to 90,000 clones, around 91% of them singletons. The sample was peripheral blood. Receptors originate from a woman in her 50s in a cohort sampled during active COVID-19.

For the CDR3, the DNA is TGTGCCAGCAGCCAAGATCAGTACAGGCTGGGGGAAAAACTGTTTTTT. As protein: CASSQDQYRLGEKLFF. The chain is built from TRBV14 and TRBJ1-4; maybe TRBD1 (5 bases). Trimming removed 0 bases from V and 8 bases from J, with 16 bases in between. Germline CDR1 reads SGHDN; CDR2 reads FVKESK. CDR3 length: 16 amino acids.

The V gene is TRBV2, the J gene TRBJ1-1; the D is unclear. Germline V lookup: CDR1 SNHLY, CDR2 FYNNEI. The V end was cut by 0 bases, the J end by 3 bases, with 8 bases between. CDR3 length: 14 residues. CDR3 protein: CASSEAGRDTEAFF. The CDR3 DNA is TGTGCCAGCAGTGAAGCCGGCCGGGACACTGAAGCTTTCTTT.

The chain couples TRBV4-1 to TRBJ2-1, with 9 positions matching TRBD2. Germline V CDR1 and CDR2: MGHRA, YSYEKL. This CDR3 is 19 amino acids long. The ends lost 1 base at V and 4 bases at J; junction bases unmatched: 14. Written as DNA, the CDR3 is TGCGCCAGCAGCCAAGTAATCCGGGGTAGCGGGAGTGGGTACAATGAGCAGTTCTTC. Translating it yields CASSQVIRGSGSGYNEQFF.